This T cell receptor beta chain was sequenced in a study of a mutant IDH1 vaccine in newly diagnosed glioma. Overall study context: Standard pretreatment was either radiotherapy, temozolomide, or, for most, radiochemotherapy with temozolomide.

With 2 bases clipped from V and 2 bases from J, the junction kept 12 bases outside the gene matches. This CDR3 is built from 19 residues. Germline assignment: CDR1 MDHEN and CDR2 SYDVKM. Indicated time point: baseline, week 1 (first vaccination visit). The sample's treatment: pre-vaccination baseline after standard-of-care therapy. Data came from immunoSEQ multiplex PCR; TCRdb stores just in-frame clones and leaves some out. This table has about 15,000 clones, approximately 92% appearing once. The material was PBMCs, obtained from a glioma patient treated with radiotherapy, temozolomide or both. The chain couples TRBV28 to TRBJ2-7; 13 nucleotides agree with TRBD2. This clonotype was sampled from a woman aged 35 to 49 with glioma. Some clones in this sample may be carry-over from other donors' samples. CDR3 sequence reads: CASSLIGLAGEVGAYEQYF. In nucleotides, the CDR3 is TGTGCCAGCAGTTTAATCGGACTAGCGGGAGAGGTAGGGGCCTACGAGCAGTACTTC.